The T cell receptor beta chain described here comes from a study of cytomegalovirus exposure and HLA in healthy donors (dated by TCRdb to 2017 to 2019). For the wider study: According to an earlier analysis of 587 of the donors, roughly 180 million T cells yielded over 100 million unique TCR beta sequences and approximately 300 Gb of sequence data. Approximately 310 gigabases of sequencing data and roughly 90 million unique TCR sequences were included in an early release covering roughly 700 HLA-typed donors. Among the roughly 400 genotyped donors, under 90% belonged to the genetic ancestry cluster associated with self-reported Caucasian donors. The study aimed to test whether cataloging public T cell receptors could reveal signatures of past pathogen exposure. The study used immunosequencing to profile the T cell repertoires of approximately 690 subjects and linked those repertoires to cytomegalovirus serostatus. Along with the roughly 700-subject first cohort, a separate validation cohort of 120 different subjects was used. High-throughput TCR immunosequencing, statistical association of individual TCRs with disease status, and machine learning were combined to predict cytomegalovirus infection status. To study patterns of TCR occurrence, a later analysis re-analyzed previously published TCR beta repertoires from 666 donors and added high-resolution HLA genotyping. Rather than using new phenotypic data, the later analysis identified candidate immune exposures from TCR beta sequences and from how often those sequences occurred across donors. To decide whether each TCR beta V gene segment behaved as functional or pseudogenic, an earlier analysis of several hundred of the donors relied on high-throughput TCR beta sequencing. Alongside the repertoire data, information on donor age, sex, ethnicity and CMV serostatus was compiled. A later genetic analysis used genome-wide SNP genotypes for about 55% of the 666 donors, treating that subset as a discovery cohort. Every discovery cohort repertoire had been produced on one sequencing platform. Class I and class II HLA loci were covered by the typing at four-digit resolution. Typing coverage varied by locus: 629-630 donors for A, B, C, DRB1 and DQB1; roughly 560 for DQA1; 600 to 610 for DPA1; fewer than 480 for DPB1. A handful of DR-DQ haplotypes were handled as single units for association and clustering because linkage in the cohort was strong. Across some 400 genotyped donors of the cohort, an average of about 240,000 unique TCR beta nucleotide sequences per donor were sequenced, and 15% to 20% of those sequences were non-productive.

Its CDR3 holds 15 amino acids, cysteine through phenylalanine. The retained sequence is limited to the CDR3, 45 bases, with the frame set at the first base. The germline V gene provides CDR1 SGHTS and CDR2 YDEGEE. Ends trimmed: V by 2 bases, J by 0 bases; bases unmatched to a gene: 5. About this clone: Its antigen is currently not known. It has no much larger one-base neighbor in the sample; base qualities were not kept.

The investigation overall reported the following: An association between a missense DCLRE1C variant and V-gene and J-gene trimming of TCR beta chains was found in a later genetic analysis and replicated in an independent cohort. In a later analysis, 16,951 TCR beta sequences were associated with specific HLA alleles at a false discovery rate of 0.05. Most TCR sequences were seen in very few donors, while some public TCRs were found in many individuals. Strong co-occurrence of HLA alleles, especially DR and DQ, made assigning TCR associations to individual alleles difficult. In a later analysis, several top co-occurrence clusters were reported to appear linked to parvovirus B19, influenza, CMV and Epstein-Barr virus. Presence/absence analyses assumed roughly uniform sequencing depth across donors, an assumption that may not hold. In the study, about 150 TCR beta chains were listed as associated with cytomegalovirus. In a later analysis, TCR association rates were found to vary across HLA loci, with the most associated TCRs seen for DRB1 alleles and the fewest for HLA-C alleles. An earlier analysis of some 590 of the donors showed that most TCR beta V segments appeared in productive rearrangements either about 87% or about 30% of the time, which broadly matched IMGT annotations. Because HLA typing was unavailable for some donors at each locus, only the typed subset was used in association tests. The 87-base-pair reads could not distinguish some IMGT-functional V segments, including TRBV6-2 and TRBV6-3, so those segments were excluded. In a later analysis, HLA-associated TCR beta chains were found to be more clonally expanded and to have lower generation probabilities than equally common non-associated chains. A cluster of highly shared sequence variants was judged likely to be a technical artifact of the sequencing pipeline. According to a later analysis, most CMV-associated TCR beta chains appeared to be HLA-restricted, and the HLA associations seemed to be driven largely by CMV exposure. According to a later genetic analysis, donors in an Asian-associated ancestry cluster had fewer N-insertions in productive TCRs than the approximately 670-donor mean. Because counts were too low, some 16 rarely observed V segments, including chromosome 9 orphons, were excluded from the earlier analysis of 587 of the donors. The only immune exposure information available for the cohort was CMV serostatus. In both the original and validation cohorts, the classifier was reported to diagnose cytomegalovirus status with high specificity and sensitivity. Three of the identified cytomegalovirus-associated TCR beta chains were confirmed in vitro to be specific for cytomegalovirus antigens. Linkage disequilibrium might explain the correlated functional status among segregating V segments, but an unknown experimental factor could not be excluded. It was suggested by the authors that the approach could potentially be generalized to other disease states and immunological phenotypes. A further reported finding was that TCR beta sequences accurately predicted the HLA-A and HLA-B alleles for most subjects in the first cohort. Only TCR beta chains were sequenced in this cohort, and the absence of alpha or paired-chain data limited detectable features.

The library came from the immunoSEQ multiplex PCR assay. A mixture of 60 forward primers for TCR Vbeta segments and 13 reverse primers for TCR Jbeta segments was used in the multiplex PCR. The CDR3 region of rearranged TCR beta genes was amplified from genomic DNA by a multiplex PCR assay. The amplified TCR beta libraries were sequenced on the Illumina HiSeq System as 87-base-pair reads. As for how the authors treated the data: A later analysis counted around 72 million unique TCR beta chains across the 690 or so repertoires, and some 11 million of these chains were shared by at least two donors. A nearest-neighbor algorithm error-corrected the raw reads and collapsed the reads into unique sequences, merging closely related sequences to remove PCR and sequencing errors. CDR3 sequences were aligned to IMGT reference sequences to assign V, D and J gene segments. For a sequence to be retained, a match of at least six nucleotides was required to both a V gene segment and a J gene segment. A rearrangement was called productive if the CDR3 had no stop codons and remained in frame with V and J, and every other rearrangement was called non-productive. CDR3 was defined according to IMGT convention as the region running from the second conserved V-encoded cysteine to the conserved J-encoded phenylalanine. The earlier analysis of fewer than 700 of the donors excluded sequences that lacked an unambiguous match to a single V gene segment. In an earlier analysis of approximately 590 of the donors, V segments were called functional above 56.7% productive rearrangements and were called segregating when the between-donor standard deviation exceeded 5%. A statistical classification framework was developed to diagnose cytomegalovirus status using the catalog of TCR beta chain sequences. In a later analysis, TCR nucleotide sequences were compared against IMGT/GENE-DB human TR gene sequences so that V and J genes could be assigned. A later analysis assigned CDR3 sequences and most-parsimonious VDJ recombination scenarios with the TCRdist pipeline. In a later analysis, each TCR beta chain was defined by its CDR3 amino acid sequence together with its V-gene family, and reads lacking a unique V-gene family were excluded. To address suspected cross-contamination and a sequencing artifact, a later analysis removed 592 highly shared, low-generation-probability nucleotide sequences. A later analysis calculated a clonal expansion index for each public chain from normalized within-repertoire ranks of inferred template counts. A later analysis computed generation probabilities with a VDJ recombination model fitted to out-of-frame rearrangements, and checked the results against IGoR. A later analysis scored TCR-TCR, TCR-HLA and TCR-CMV co-occurrence with hypergeometric tests, applying a repertoire-size bias correction to TCR pairs. In a later analysis, false discovery rates were estimated by permuting HLA or CMV assignments 20 times. In a later analysis, co-occurring TCRs were grouped using DBSCAN, with TCRdist sequence similarity added in when clustering inside HLA-allele-positive subsets. Repertoires with fewer than 30,000 or more than 120,000 public chains were left out of co-occurrence clustering, as were five repertoires with anomalous nucleotide sharing. The table comes from immuneACCESS by way of TCRdb, which keeps in-frame sequences with V and J called. Part of the clones is missing from these tables; in studies checked, under half for an unresolved V gene and the rest for unknown reasons. The V and J calls and clone size were taken over from that table, and D and trimming were inferred from the DNA. Recorded for this sample are under 200,000 clones; 70% to 80% of them occurred a single time. 2% to 2.5% of the sample rests with the top ten.

The cohort comprised more than 550 healthy bone marrow donors. All cohort members were sampled while nominally healthy, although unrecorded immune exposures were likely present. The donor tested CMV seronegative and was one of the 352 seronegative cohort members. A peripheral blood sample was collected from each donor, and TCR beta sequencing was performed on peripheral blood mononuclear cells. Genomic DNA was extracted from the blood cell samples with the Qiagen DNeasy Blood Extraction Kit. Sequencing input: PBMCs. This clonotype was obtained from a woman aged 50 to 60 in good health and CMV-seronegative. The chain uses TRBV5-8 and TRBJ2-7; 7 central bases correspond to TRBD2. At the DNA level, the sequence is TGTGCCAGCAGCTTCGGCGGGGGTAGCTCCTACGAGCAGTACTTC. This codes for CASSFGGGSSYEQYF.